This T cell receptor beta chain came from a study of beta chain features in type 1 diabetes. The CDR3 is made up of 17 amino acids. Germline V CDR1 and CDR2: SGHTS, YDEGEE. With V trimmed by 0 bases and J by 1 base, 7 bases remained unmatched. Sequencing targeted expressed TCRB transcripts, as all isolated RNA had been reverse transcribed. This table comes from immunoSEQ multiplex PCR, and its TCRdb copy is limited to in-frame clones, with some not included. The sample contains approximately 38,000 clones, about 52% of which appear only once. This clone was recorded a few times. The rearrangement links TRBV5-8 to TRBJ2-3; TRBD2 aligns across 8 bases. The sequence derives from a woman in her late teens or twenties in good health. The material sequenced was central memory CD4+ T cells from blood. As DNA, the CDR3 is TGTGCCAGCAGCTTGGTATACGGGGGGGATCGCACAGATACGCAGTATTTT. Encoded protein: CASSLVYGGDRTDTQYF.